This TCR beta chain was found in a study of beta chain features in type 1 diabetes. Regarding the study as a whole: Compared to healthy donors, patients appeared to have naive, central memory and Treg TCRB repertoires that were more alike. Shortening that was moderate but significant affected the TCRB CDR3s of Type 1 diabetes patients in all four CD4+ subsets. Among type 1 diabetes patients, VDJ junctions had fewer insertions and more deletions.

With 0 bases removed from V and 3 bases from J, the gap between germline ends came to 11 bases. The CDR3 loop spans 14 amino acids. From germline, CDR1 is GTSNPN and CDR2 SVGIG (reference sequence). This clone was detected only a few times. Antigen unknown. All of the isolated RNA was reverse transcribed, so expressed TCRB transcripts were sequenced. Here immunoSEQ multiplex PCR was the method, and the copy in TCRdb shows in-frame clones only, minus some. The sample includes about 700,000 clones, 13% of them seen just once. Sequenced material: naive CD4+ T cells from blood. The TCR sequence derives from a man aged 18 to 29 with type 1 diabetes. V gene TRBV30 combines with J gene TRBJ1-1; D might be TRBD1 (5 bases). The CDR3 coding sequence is TGTGCCTGGAGTGTTGGAGGGGCCGACACTGAAGCTTTCTTT. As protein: CAWSVGGADTEAFF. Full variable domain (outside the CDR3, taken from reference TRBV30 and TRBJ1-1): SQTIHQWPATLVQPVGSPLSLECTVEGTSNPNLYWYRQAAGRGLQLLFYSVGIGQISSEVPQNLSASRPQDRQFILSSKKLLLSDSGFYLCAWSVGGADTEAFFGQGTRLTVV.